The 16 T cell receptor beta chains in this list originate from one sample, sequenced in a study of Graves' ophthalmopathy and Graves' hyperthyroidism. TCR beta CDR3 regions were amplified from RNA transcripts. HTBI primers were used in a first-round RT-PCR, which preceded a second-round multiplex PCR. A single record per CDR3 protein comes from TCRdb applying MiXCR to the multiplex PCR reads. The sample consists of approximately 210,000 distinct CDR3 sequences, 20% to 25% of them appearing once. Sequenced sample: peripheral blood. The source is a woman aged 50 to 65 with Graves' ophthalmopathy.

This clonotype has a count of ten or more. The J gene is TRBJ1-2, the V gene TRBV2; D remains ambiguous. CDR1 and CDR2 from the germline V gene are SNHLY and FYNNEI. This CDR3 is built from 10 residues. The ends were cut back, 6 bases at V and 10 bases at J, with 9 bases in the middle. CDR3 residues: CASRAYNYTF. The CDR3 nucleotides read TGTGCCAGCAGGGCCTATAACTACACCTTC.

The chain recombines TRBV6-5 with TRBJ1-1; TRBD1 is a possible D gene (6 bases). Germline V gene data show CDR1 as MNHEY and CDR2 as SVGAGI. V lost 10 bases, J lost 7 bases, and 10 bases lay in between. The length of the CDR3 is 10 residues. In DNA form, the CDR3 reads TGTGCCACCAGGACAGTTGAAGCTTTCTTT. It specifies CATRTVEAFF.

Ten or more counts support this clonotype. The J gene is TRBJ2-5, the V gene TRBV7-2, with a tentative D call TRBD1 (6 bases). The CDR3 totals 14 residues. The germline V and J ends were trimmed by 5 bases and 4 bases, with 14 bases remaining between them. Germline V lookup: CDR1 SGHTA, CDR2 FQGNSA. CDR3 DNA: TGTGCCAGCAGCCCCCTAAGGGGGAGAGAGACCCAGTACTTC. Amino acids: CASSPLRGRETQYF. Supplemented by reference TRBV7-2 and TRBJ2-5, the full variable domain reads GAGVSQSPSNKVTEKGKDVELRCDPISGHTALYWYRQSLGQGLEFLIYFQGNSAPDKSGLPSDRFSAERTGGSVSTLTIQRTQQEDSAVYLCASSPLRGRETQYFGPGTRLLVL.

In this sample, this clonotype turned up many times. The chain is built from TRBV3-1 and TRBJ2-7; 11 positions agree with TRBD2. V trimming: 0 bases; J trimming: 1 base; junction bases outside the gene matches: 2. Germline assignment: CDR1 LGHDT and CDR2 YNNKEL (reference sequence). CDR3 length equals 16 residues. The CDR3: CASSQDVAGGSYEQYF. Here the CDR3 DNA reads TGTGCCAGCAGCCAAGACGTAGCGGGAGGGTCCTACGAGCAGTACTTC.

The chain joins TRBV20-1 to TRBJ2-2; TRBD1 matches at 7 bases. V trimming: 0 bases; J trimming: 5 bases; junction bases outside the gene matches: 9. CDR1 is DFQATT and CDR2 is SNEGSKA in the germline V gene (reference sequence). The CDR3 covers 16 residues. The CDR3 here is CSARDSGTAGTGELFF. CDR3 bases: TGCAGTGCTAGAGATTCCGGGACAGCCGGAACCGGGGAGCTGTTTTTT.

This clonotype was recorded at least ten times. The chain employs TRBV7-2 and TRBJ2-5, with D perhaps matching TRBD2 (5 bases). Germline assignment: CDR1 SGHTA and CDR2 FQGNSA. CDR3 size: 15 residues. V lost 2 bases to trimming and J lost 3 bases, with 13 bases between them. This chain's CDR3 is CASSLLGKGKETQYF. The CDR3 nucleotides read TGTGCCAGCAGCTTACTCGGGAAGGGAAAAGAGACCCAGTACTTC.

This clonotype was seen at least ten times. The chain employs TRBV4-1 and TRBJ1-5; D gene uncertain. The CDR3 runs 14 residues. Per germline, CDR1 MGHRA and CDR2 YSYEKL. Deletions cut 0 bases from V and 4 bases from J, with 7 bases between. The CDR3 coding sequence is TGCGCCAGCAGCCAAGATCAGGCTAATCAGCCCCAGCATTTT. This gives the protein CASSQDQANQPQHF.

In its sample, this clonotype was seen many times. The chain links TRBV30 to TRBJ1-1; D possibly corresponds to TRBD1 (6 bases). Trimming shortened V by 0 bases and J by 8 bases, and 19 bases separated the two germline ends. The CDR3 has 15 amino acids. CDR1 and CDR2 (germline): GTSNPN, SVGIG (reference sequence). CDR3 protein: CAWSVQGAGALEAFF. The CDR3 DNA follows: TGTGCCTGGAGTGTACAGGGAGCGGGGGCGCTCGAAGCTTTCTTT.

This clonotype showed up many times. The V gene is TRBV7-8, the J gene TRBJ2-7; D is possibly TRBD1 or TRBD2 (5 bases each). The CDR3 has 14 amino acids. The germline V gene has CDR1 SGHVS and CDR2 FQNEAQ. The V end lost 5 bases, the J end lost 0 bases, and 11 bases lay between the germline ends. Here the CDR3 reads CASSEGISSYEQYF. The DNA for the CDR3 is TGTGCCAGCAGCGAGGGGATCAGCTCCTACGAGCAGTACTTC.

This clonotype appeared many times. This rearrangement joins TRBV12-3 or TRBV12-4 to TRBJ1-5; D unresolved. CDR3 length: 15 amino acids. V lost 5 bases, J lost 3 bases, and 14 bases lay in between. The chain's CDR3 is CASSPTGRNNQPQHF. CDR3 bases: TGTGCCAGCAGTCCGACGGGGAGGAACAATCAGCCCCAGCATTTT.

The chain carries TRBV5-1 and TRBJ2-5; no reliable D call. V was trimmed by 3 bases and J by 5 bases, leaving 14 bases between them. CDR3 size: 14 residues. CDR1 is SGHRS and CDR2 is YFSETQ in the germline V gene. The CDR3 DNA is TGCGCCAGCAGCTCCGCGGACCTTGGGGAGACCCAGTACTTC. This gives the protein CASSSADLGETQYF.

This clonotype was seen many times. The V and J genes are TRBV30 and TRBJ1-1; D is unresolved. Germline V gene lookup returns CDR1 GTSNPN and CDR2 SVGIG (reference sequence). CDR3 length equals 10 residues. With 6 bases removed from V and 2 bases from J, the gap between germline ends came to 4 bases. The DNA for the CDR3 is TGTGCCTGCTATAACACTGAAGCTTTCTTT. Encoded protein: CACYNTEAFF.

This clonotype was counted many times. CDR3 bases: TGTGCCATCGGCCGGGACAGGGGGGATTCACCCCTCCACTTT. Residues: CAIGRDRGDSPLHF. The chain recombines TRBV10-3 with TRBJ1-6; 11 bases map to TRBD1. The CDR3 covers 14 residues. V shed 8 bases, J shed 8 bases, and the junction held 5 bases outside the gene matches. Per germline, CDR1 ENHRY and CDR2 SYGVKD.

In this sample, this clonotype turned up many times. The chain employs TRBV11-2 and TRBJ2-7, with D hard to call. V was pared by 3 bases and J by 9 bases, with 12 bases between. Germline loops: CDR1 SGHAT, CDR2 FQNNGV. This CDR3 has 12 amino acids. CDR3 residues: CASSLSGPGQYF. CDR3 coding DNA: TGTGCCAGCAGCTTGTCGGGCCCTGGGCAGTACTTC.

This clonotype was seen at least ten times. The V gene is TRBV28, the J gene TRBJ2-5, with 8 bases fitting TRBD2. Germline CDR1 is MDHEN and CDR2 is SYDVKM. This CDR3 has 12 amino acids. J gave up 5 bases and V 6 bases, and 2 bases lay outside the gene matches. CDR3 bases: TGTGCCAGCAGCGGGGGGGTCGAGACCCAGTACTTC. The encoded protein is CASSGGVETQYF.

The table lists this clonotype with a few counts. J is TRBJ1-5 and V is TRBV19, with D unresolved. The V gene lost 1 base and the J gene lost 1 base, with 8 bases spanning the gap. Germline loops: CDR1 LNHDA, CDR2 SQIVND (reference sequence). This CDR3 has 15 amino acids. The CDR3 region is CASSIVVQSNQPQHF. DNA of the CDR3: TGTGCCAGTAGTATAGTTGTCCAGAGCAATCAGCCCCAGCATTTT.